The present entry profiles one TCR beta chain with its context. Its antigen is undetermined. The PCR made use of 60 Vbeta and 13 Jbeta primers. Sequencing used immunoSEQ multiplex PCR; TCRdb keeps in-frame clones, though not all of them. The sample records about 86,000 clones, about 71% being singletons. This sample was included in a study of cytomegalovirus exposure and HLA in healthy donors. Study-level background: Earlier sequencing of 150 million to 200 million T cells yielded 90 million to 140 million unique TCR beta sequences.

Study-level findings and limits: Sequencing likely produced, as an artifact, a cluster of highly shared sequence variants. Most TCR sequences showed up rarely, but some public TCRs showed up in many donors.

V was pared by 0 bases and J by 4 bases, with 3 bases of the junction left unmatched. The germline CDR1 and CDR2 sequences are MNHNS and SASEGT. The CDR3 sequence is 16 residues long. V is TRBV6-1 and J is TRBJ2-6; 7 bases are a match to TRBD1. Sequenced input: PBMCs. This receptor was obtained from a man in his sixties in good health and CMV-seronegative. In DNA, the CDR3 is TGTGCCAGCAGTGAAGCACCGGGACAGGGGGCCAACGTCCTGACTTTC. It yields the protein CASSEAPGQGANVLTF.